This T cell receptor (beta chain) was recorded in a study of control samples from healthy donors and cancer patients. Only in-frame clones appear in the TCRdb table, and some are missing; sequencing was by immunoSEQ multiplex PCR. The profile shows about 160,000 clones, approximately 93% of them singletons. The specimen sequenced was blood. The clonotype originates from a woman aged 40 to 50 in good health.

As DNA, the CDR3 is TGTGCCAGTAGTATAGCCATCCCAGATACGCAGTATTTT. Translated, it gives CASSIAIPDTQYF. This chain joins TRBV19 and TRBJ2-3; D is ambiguous. The CDR3 is made up of 13 amino acids. Trimming stripped 1 base from V and 4 bases from J, with 6 bases between. The V gene's germline CDR1 is LNHDA and CDR2 SQIVND (reference sequence).